The rows below give T cell receptor beta chains drawn from one sample of a study of siplizumab effects on memory and regulatory T cells. This table comes from immunoSEQ multiplex PCR, and its TCRdb copy is limited to in-frame clones, with some not included. The sample has 100,000 or so clones; 85% to 95% are singletons. Sequencing was done on a sample of CD4+ T cells sorted from blood. All receptors derive from a human donor in good health. The CDR3 runs from the conserved cysteine through the conserved F or W. Each record gives: V gene, J gene, CDR3 protein.

>TRBV29-1|TRBJ2-2
CSVGSVGGELFF
>TRBV5-4|TRBJ1-2
CASSLLADYGYTF
>TRBV7-2|TRBJ2-5
CASSFKETQYF
>TRBV30|TRBJ1-4
CAWSLDREGEKLFF
>TRBV25-1|TRBJ1-2
CASSAGEGSGYTF
>TRBV27|TRBJ1-1
CASSTMTKAEPKNTEAFF
>TRBV9|TRBJ1-1
CASSQSQGTEAFF
>TRBV6-5|TRBJ1-6
CASREIRESVSPLHF
>TRBV6-6|TRBJ2-7
CASSYGGIYEQYF
>TRBV15|TRBJ1-6
CATSGGEALHF
>TRBV10-3|TRBJ2-3
CAISQPGQGFFTQYF
>TRBV18|TRBJ2-6
CASSPGTSGANVLTF
>TRBV27|TRBJ1-5
CASSLTGTGNQPQHF
>TRBV30|TRBJ2-3
CAWSFRLPAADTQYF
>TRBV6-5|TRBJ1-2
CASRGVGDYGYTF
>TRBV9|TRBJ2-7
CASSPPGLLYEQYF
>TRBV4-2|TRBJ2-2
CASSQVGPGELFF
>TRBV5-6|TRBJ2-7
CASSLGNEQYF
>TRBV5-4|TRBJ2-6
CASNSQRSGANVLTF
>TRBV5-1|TRBJ2-5
CASSTGTHMPETQYF